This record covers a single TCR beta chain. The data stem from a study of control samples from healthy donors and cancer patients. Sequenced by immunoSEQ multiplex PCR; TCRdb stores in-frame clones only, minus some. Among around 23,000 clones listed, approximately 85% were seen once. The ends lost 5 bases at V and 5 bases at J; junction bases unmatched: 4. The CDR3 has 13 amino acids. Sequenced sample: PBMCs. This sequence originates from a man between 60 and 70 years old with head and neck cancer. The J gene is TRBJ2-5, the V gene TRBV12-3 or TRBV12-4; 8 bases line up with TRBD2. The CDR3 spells CASSPGGLETQYF. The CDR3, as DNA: TGTGCCAGCAGTCCGGGGGGGTTGGAGACCCAGTACTTC.